The clone carrying this TCR beta chain showed up just a few times. The antigen is not known. Germline V gene sequence: CDR1 LNHDA, CDR2 SQIVND (reference sequence). Trimming left V 4 bases short and J 1 base short, with 17 bases between. The CDR3 length is 17 residues. The sample is drawn from a study of response to subunit inactivated influenza vaccine. Overall study findings and caveats: The authors suggested that every seasonal influenza vaccination recruits few new T cells.

Each CDR3 protein is one row after TCRdb ran MiXCR on the RT-PCR reads. The repertoire consists of about 300,000 distinct CDR3 sequences, with 20% to 25% occurring once and the leading ten covering around 10%. The receptor's source is a man in his fifties or sixties who received an inactivated influenza vaccine. The chain joins TRBV19 to TRBJ2-1; the D call may be TRBD1 or TRBD2 (6 bases each). The specimen comprised PBMCs from blood, sampled approximately 20 months after vaccination. CDR3 sequence (DNA): TGTGCCAGTAGTACTTACGCGGGACAACTGTCCTACAATGAGCAGTTCTTC. Translated, it gives CASSTYAGQLSYNEQFF. Full variable domain (rest looked up from reference TRBV19 and TRBJ2-1): DGGITQSPKYLFRKEGQNVTLSCEQNLNHDAMYWYRQDPGQGLRLIYYSQIVNDFQKGDIAEGYSVSREKKESFPLTVTSAQKNPTAFYLCASSTYAGQLSYNEQFFGPGTRLTVL.